This T cell receptor (beta chain) was sequenced in a study of T cell responses to AZD1222 COVID-19 vaccine. TCRdb's copy holds only in-frame clones and misses some; the assay was immunoSEQ multiplex PCR. Here the sample spans about 180,000 clones, 94% being singletons. This CDR3 spans 14 amino acids. The V gene end was trimmed by 5 bases and the J gene end by 7 bases; junction bases not matched to a gene: 10. Looked up from germline, CDR1 is SQVTM and CDR2 is ANQGSEA. Worth noting for this clone: Its antigen is still unknown.

Regarding the study as a whole: Among spike-specific TCRs, nearly half reportedly target unmutated variant regions.

The sample was peripheral blood, taken 28 days after the second AZD1222 dose. The clonotype was recovered from an adult who received the AZD1222 COVID-19 vaccine. The rearrangement links TRBV29-1 to TRBJ2-7; 11 bases match TRBD1. CDR3: CSVRIGQGAEEQYF. CDR3 DNA sequence: TGCAGCGTTCGTATTGGACAGGGGGCTGAGGAGCAGTACTTC.